The clone carrying this T cell receptor (beta chain) was observed many times. Its antigen is currently unknown. The source material, RNA transcripts, was used to amplify TCR beta CDR3 regions. Initially, a first-round RT-PCR of the TCR CDR3 employed the HTBI primer set. TCRdb reanalysed the multiplex PCR reads using MiXCR and keeps one entry per CDR3 protein. The sample contains 250,000 to 300,000 distinct CDR3 sequences, roughly 13% of which appear only once. Uncontrolled infection, other autoimmune disease, pregnancy or lactation excluded patients. Diagnosis relied on clinical symptoms, serum thyroxine and TRAb, thyroid ultrasound and orbital computed tomography. The sample of blood was obtained at first hyperthyroidism diagnosis (before any ophthalmopathy symptoms). This entry comes from a study of T cells in Graves' hyperthyroidism and ophthalmopathy. The CDR3 loop spans 17 amino acids. CDR1 is MDHEN and CDR2 is SYDVKM in the germline V gene. The V segment lost 5 bases and the J segment 1 base; nucleotides outside the gene matches: 13.

Study-level points and caveats: Model output signaled ophthalmopathy a median about seven months ahead of onset.

The chain is built from TRBV28 and TRBJ1-1; 7 bases align to TRBD1. Sequences were obtained from blood. The clonotype comes from a woman aged 25 to 45 with Graves' hyperthyroidism that later progressed to Graves' ophthalmopathy. CDR3 in amino acids: CASSATLGDRENTEAFF. The DNA for the CDR3 is TGTGCCAGCAGTGCAACCCTGGGAGACAGGGAGAACACTGAAGCTTTCTTT.